This passage covers 8 T cell receptor beta chains from one sample sequenced in a study of control samples from healthy donors and cancer patients. Only in-frame clones appear in the TCRdb table, and some are missing; sequencing was by immunoSEQ multiplex PCR. The sample holds tens of thousands of clones; roughly nine tenths are singletons and the top ten take 1.6%. Sequencing input: PBMCs. These receptors were obtained from a man in his forties with colorectal cancer.

V usage is TRBV19 and J usage is TRBJ1-5, with D hard to call. The germline V gene has CDR1 LNHDA and CDR2 SQIVND (reference sequence). CDR3 size: 15 residues. Trimming shortened V by 4 bases and J by 4 bases, and 14 bases separated the two germline ends. The CDR3 DNA sequence: TGTGCCAGTAGTAGATTTGACGGTGGAAATCAGCCCCAGCATTTT. Amino acid sequence: CASSRFDGGNQPQHF.

The table lists this clone with a count of one. The chain combines TRBV11-2 with TRBJ2-1; 10 bases align to TRBD2. In germline, CDR1 is SGHAT, CDR2 FQNNGV. The CDR3 spans 15 residues. V lost 5 bases and J lost 5; bases outside the gene matches: 6. The CDR3 DNA sequence: TGTGCCAGCAGCGAGACTAGCGGGTTTAACAATGAGCAGTTCTTC. It translates to CASSETSGFNNEQFF.

The chain links TRBV5-1 to TRBJ1-4; tentative D call: TRBD1 (5 bases). Trimming took off 8 bases at V and 4 bases at J, with 18 bases between the two ends. Germline V lookup: CDR1 SGHRS, CDR2 YFSETQ. The CDR3 length is 15 residues. The CDR3 region is CASRDLLRNNEKLFF. CDR3 nucleotides: TGCGCCAGTCGGGACCTTCTGAGGAATAATGAAAAACTGTTTTTT.

In its sample, this clone was seen once. The V call is TRBV14, the J call TRBJ1-3; D remains unclear. Trimming cost V 1 base and J 4 bases, with 11 bases left between them. The CDR3 runs to 15 residues. Germline-derived CDR1 and CDR2 are SGHDN and FVKESK. The CDR3 region is CASSQGQIRGNTIYF. In DNA form, the CDR3 reads TGTGCCAGCAGCCAAGGCCAGATTCGAGGAAACACCATATATTTT.

V and J are TRBV27 and TRBJ2-7; TRBD2 matches 8 bases. The CDR3 is 14 residues long. Per germline, CDR1 MNHEY and CDR2 SMNVEV (reference sequence). V lost 2 bases, J lost 3 bases, and 3 bases stayed unmatched. This CDR3 reads CASSLGREGYEQYF. The CDR3 coding sequence is TGTGCCAGCAGTTTAGGACGGGAGGGCTACGAGCAGTACTTC.

J is TRBJ1-4 and V is TRBV2, with 10 bases lining up with TRBD1. V lost 6 bases to trimming and J lost 1 base; unmatched junction nucleotides: 5. CDR1 and CDR2 from the germline V gene are SNHLY and FYNNEI. CDR3 length equals 16 residues. In DNA form, the CDR3 reads TGTGCCAGCAGGCTTGGACAGGGGGGAACTAATGAAAAACTGTTTTTT. This sequence encodes CASRLGQGGTNEKLFF.

This chain uses TRBV28 with TRBJ2-7, with 8 bases fitting TRBD1. Germline V lookup: CDR1 MDHEN, CDR2 SYDVKM. The trim removed 1 base at V and 4 bases at J, leaving 3 bases unmatched. This CDR3 comprises 14 residues. The CDR3 here is CASSLSGGSYEQYF. In nucleotides, the CDR3 is TGTGCCAGCAGTTTATCAGGGGGCTCATACGAGCAGTACTTC.

The gene calls are TRBV12-3 or TRBV12-4 and TRBJ2-5; TRBD1 might be the D (5 bases). The germline V and J ends were trimmed by 4 bases and 1 base, with 7 bases remaining between them. This CDR3 has 13 residues. The CDR3 nucleotides read TGTGCCAGCAGTTCGACAGCCCAAGAGACCCAGTACTTC. Amino acids: CASSSTAQETQYF.